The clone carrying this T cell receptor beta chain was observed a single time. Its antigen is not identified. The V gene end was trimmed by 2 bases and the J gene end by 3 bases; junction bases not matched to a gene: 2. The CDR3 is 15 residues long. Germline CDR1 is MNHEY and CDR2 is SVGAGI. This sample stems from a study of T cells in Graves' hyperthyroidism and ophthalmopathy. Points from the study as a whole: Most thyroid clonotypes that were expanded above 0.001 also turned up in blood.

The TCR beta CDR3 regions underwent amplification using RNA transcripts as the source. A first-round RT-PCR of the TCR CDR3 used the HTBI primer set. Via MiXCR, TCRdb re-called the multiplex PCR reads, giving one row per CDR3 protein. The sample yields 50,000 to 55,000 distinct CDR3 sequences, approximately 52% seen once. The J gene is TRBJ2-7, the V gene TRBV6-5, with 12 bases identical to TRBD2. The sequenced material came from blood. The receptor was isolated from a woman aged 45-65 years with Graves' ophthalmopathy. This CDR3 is CASSYASGGVYEQYF. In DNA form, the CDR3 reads TGTGCCAGCAGTTACGCTAGCGGGGGGGTCTACGAGCAGTACTTC.